Following are 2 T cell receptor beta chains from one sample sequenced in a study of neurological immune-mediated disorders. TCRdb recomputed calls from the 5' RACE reads with MiXCR, one row per CDR3 protein. The table records around 53,000 distinct CDR3 sequences, approximately 9.2% of them present only once. As for time point: longitudinal time-point 3. Sequencing input: PBMCs. The receptors derive from a woman between 40 and 55 years old in good health.

This clonotype was seen ten or more times. The rearrangement joins TRBV3-1 to TRBJ1-2, with a tentative D call TRBD1 (6 bases). CDR1 and CDR2 (germline): LGHDT, YNNKEL (reference sequence). The CDR3 totals 15 residues. V gave up 0 bases and J gave up 0 bases, with 8 bases separating them. CDR3 DNA sequence: TGTGCCAGCAGCCAAGAAGGGGGAGCTAACTATGGCTACACCTTC. As protein: CASSQEGGANYGYTF.

In this sample, this clonotype turned up many times. The chain uses TRBV29-1 and TRBJ1-2, with 11 bases aligning to TRBD1. Germline V gene data show CDR1 as SQVTM and CDR2 as ANQGSEA. The CDR3 sequence is 13 residues long. The ends lost 6 bases at V and 7 bases at J; junction bases unmatched: 7. The CDR3 reads CSVPGQGDVGYTF. The CDR3 DNA sequence: TGCAGCGTACCGGGACAGGGGGACGTTGGCTACACCTTC.